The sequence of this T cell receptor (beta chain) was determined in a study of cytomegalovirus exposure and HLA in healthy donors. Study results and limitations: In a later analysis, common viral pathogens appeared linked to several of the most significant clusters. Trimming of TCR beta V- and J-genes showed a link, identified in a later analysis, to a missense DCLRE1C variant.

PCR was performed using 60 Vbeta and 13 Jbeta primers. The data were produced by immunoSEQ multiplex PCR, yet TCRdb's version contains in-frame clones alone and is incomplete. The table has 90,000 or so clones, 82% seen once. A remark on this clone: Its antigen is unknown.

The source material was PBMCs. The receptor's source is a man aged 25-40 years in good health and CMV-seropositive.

DNA for the CDR3: TGCGCCAGCAGCTTGTCTCCGGGAATCACAGATACGCAGTATTTT. Protein: CASSLSPGITDTQYF. This chain joins TRBV5-1 and TRBJ2-3; tentatively, D is TRBD2 (5 bases). Trimming stripped 1 base from V and 2 bases from J, with 11 bases between. The CDR3 is 15 amino acids. The germline CDR1 and CDR2 sequences are SGHRS and YFSETQ.